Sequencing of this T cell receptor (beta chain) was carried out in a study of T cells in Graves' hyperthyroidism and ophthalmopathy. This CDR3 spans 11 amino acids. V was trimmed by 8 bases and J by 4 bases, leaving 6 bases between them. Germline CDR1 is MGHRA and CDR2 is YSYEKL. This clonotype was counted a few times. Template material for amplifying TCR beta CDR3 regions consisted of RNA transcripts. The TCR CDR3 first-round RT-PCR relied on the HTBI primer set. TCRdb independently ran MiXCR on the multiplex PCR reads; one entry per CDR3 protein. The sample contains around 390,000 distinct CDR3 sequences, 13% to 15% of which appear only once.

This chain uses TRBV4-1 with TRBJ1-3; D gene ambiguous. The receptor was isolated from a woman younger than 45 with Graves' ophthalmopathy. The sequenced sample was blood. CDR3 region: CASEGGNTIYF. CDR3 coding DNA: TGCGCCAGCGAAGGCGGAAACACCATATATTTT.